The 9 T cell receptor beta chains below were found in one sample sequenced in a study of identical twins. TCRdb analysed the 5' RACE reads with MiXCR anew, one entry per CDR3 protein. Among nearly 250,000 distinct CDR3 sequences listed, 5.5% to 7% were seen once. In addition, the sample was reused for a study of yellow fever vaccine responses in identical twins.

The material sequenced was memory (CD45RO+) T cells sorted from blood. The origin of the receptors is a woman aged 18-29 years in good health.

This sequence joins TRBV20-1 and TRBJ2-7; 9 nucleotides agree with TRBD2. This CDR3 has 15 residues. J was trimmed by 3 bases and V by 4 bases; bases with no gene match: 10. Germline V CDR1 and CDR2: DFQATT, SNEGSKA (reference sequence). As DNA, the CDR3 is TGCAGTGCTAACCCCACGGGACTAGCTAACTACGAGCAGTACTTC. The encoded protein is CSANPTGLANYEQYF.

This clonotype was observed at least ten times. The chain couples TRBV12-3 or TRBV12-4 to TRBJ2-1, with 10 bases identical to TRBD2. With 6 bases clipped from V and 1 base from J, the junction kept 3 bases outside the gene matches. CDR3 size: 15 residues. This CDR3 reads CASRASGGSYNEQFF. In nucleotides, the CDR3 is TGTGCCAGCAGGGCTAGCGGGGGATCCTACAATGAGCAGTTCTTC.

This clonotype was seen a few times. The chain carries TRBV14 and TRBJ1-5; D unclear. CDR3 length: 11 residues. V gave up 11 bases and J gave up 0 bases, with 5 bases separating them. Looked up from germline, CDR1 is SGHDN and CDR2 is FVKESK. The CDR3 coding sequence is TGTGCCTGGGCTAGCAATCAGCCCCAGCATTTT. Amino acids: CAWASNQPQHF.

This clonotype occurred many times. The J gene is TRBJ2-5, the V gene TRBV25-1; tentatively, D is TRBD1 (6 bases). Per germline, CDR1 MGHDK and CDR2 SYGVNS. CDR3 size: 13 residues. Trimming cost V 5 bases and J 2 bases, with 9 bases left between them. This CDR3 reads CASSHRVQETQYF. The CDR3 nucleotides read TGTGCCAGCAGTCACAGGGTTCAAGAGACCCAGTACTTC.

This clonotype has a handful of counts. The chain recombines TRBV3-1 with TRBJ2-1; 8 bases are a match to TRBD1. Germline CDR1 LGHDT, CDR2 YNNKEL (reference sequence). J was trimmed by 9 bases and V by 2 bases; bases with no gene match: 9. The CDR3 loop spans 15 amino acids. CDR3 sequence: CASSQMVQGGGEQFF. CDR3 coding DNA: TGTGCCAGCAGCCAAATGGTACAGGGGGGCGGTGAGCAGTTCTTC.

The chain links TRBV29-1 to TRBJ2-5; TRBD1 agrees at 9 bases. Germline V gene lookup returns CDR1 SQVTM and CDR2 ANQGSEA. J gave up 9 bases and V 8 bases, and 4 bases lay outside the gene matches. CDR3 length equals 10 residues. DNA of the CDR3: TGCAGCACAGGGGGCTGGGCCCAGTACTTC. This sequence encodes CSTGGWAQYF.

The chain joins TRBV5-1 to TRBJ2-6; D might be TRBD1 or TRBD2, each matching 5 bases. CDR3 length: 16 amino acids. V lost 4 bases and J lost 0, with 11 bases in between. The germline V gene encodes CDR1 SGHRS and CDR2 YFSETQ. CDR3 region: CASSLGRSSGANVLTF. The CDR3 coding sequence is TGCGCCAGCAGCCTGGGACGGAGCTCTGGGGCCAACGTCCTGACTTTC.

In nucleotides, the CDR3 is TGTGCCAGCAGTTCCTCCCCAGGGTCCTACGAGCAGTACTTC. Translating it yields CASSSSPGSYEQYF. The chain couples TRBV28 to TRBJ2-7; TRBD1 is a possible D gene (5 bases). V lost 4 bases to trimming and J lost 1 base, with 11 bases between them. The CDR3 runs to 14 residues. Germline V gene sequence: CDR1 MDHEN, CDR2 SYDVKM.

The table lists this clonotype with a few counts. DNA for the CDR3: TGTGCCAGCAGTGTCACAGGGGCCACCTATGGCTACACCTTC. It encodes CASSVTGATYGYTF. V usage is TRBV6-1 and J usage is TRBJ1-2; TRBD1 matches at 7 bases. Losses at the gene ends were 4 bases for V and 4 bases for J; bases not matched to a gene: 6. In germline, CDR1 is MNHNS, CDR2 SASEGT. CDR3 length: 14 amino acids.